These 27 T cell receptor beta chains came from one sample sequenced in a study of cytomegalovirus exposure and HLA in healthy donors. The PCR ran on 60 Vbeta and 13 Jbeta primers. This table comes from immunoSEQ multiplex PCR, and its TCRdb copy is limited to in-frame clones, with some not included. Of some 120,000 clones listed, roughly three quarters are singletons. The sequenced sample was PBMCs. These TCRs come from a man aged 30 to 45 in good health and CMV-seronegative.

The chain uses TRBV30 and TRBJ1-6; the match to TRBD1 covers 8 bases. The V and J ends lost 5 bases and 8 bases, in that order; junction bases with no gene match: 5. The CDR3 covers 13 residues. Germline V gives CDR1 GTSNPN, CDR2 SVGIG (reference sequence). CDR3 coding DNA: TGTGCCTGGTCAGGACAGGGAGATTCACCCCTCCACTTT. Its protein product is CAWSGQGDSPLHF.

The V gene is TRBV5-1, the J gene TRBJ2-5; 10 nucleotides agree with TRBD1. J lost 5 bases, V lost 7 bases, and 11 bases had no gene match. Germline CDR1 is SGHRS and CDR2 is YFSETQ. The CDR3 covers 15 residues. For the CDR3, the DNA is TGCGCCAGCCGCCTAGCGACAGGGGGCGCCGAGACCCAGTACTTC. This translates into CASRLATGGAETQYF.

CDR3 protein: CASSFREGLYEQYF. CDR3 sequence (DNA): TGTGCCAGCAGCTTTCGGGAGGGCCTCTACGAGCAGTACTTC. The chain is built from TRBV7-8 and TRBJ2-7, with 8 bases that match TRBD2. V lost 3 bases to trimming and J lost 3 bases; unmatched junction nucleotides: 4. The CDR3 is made up of 14 amino acids. Per germline, CDR1 SGHVS and CDR2 FQNEAQ.

The V gene is TRBV28, the J gene TRBJ1-4; possibly TRBD1 for D (5 bases). This CDR3 region has 17 residues. Germline CDR1 is MDHEN and CDR2 is SYDVKM. V was shortened by 5 bases and J by 0 bases, with 16 bases between the two germline ends. The CDR3 DNA reads TGTGCCAGCAGTCAAGCAGGGTTTACCCCAACTAATGAAAAACTGTTTTTT. It translates to CASSQAGFTPTNEKLFF. Complete variable domain (other parts from reference TRBV28 and TRBJ1-4): DVKVTQSSRYLVKRTGEKVFLECVQDMDHENMFWYRQDPGLGLRLIYFSYDVKMKEKGDIPEGYSVSREKKERFSLILESASTNQTSMYLCASSQAGFTPTNEKLFFGSGTQLSVL.

The chain is built from TRBV6-1 and TRBJ2-3; TRBD1 might be the D (6 bases). V shed 2 bases and J shed 8 bases, with 14 bases lying between them. Germline V gene sequence: CDR1 MNHNS, CDR2 SASEGT. This CDR3 is 14 amino acids long. The CDR3 DNA reads TGTGCCAGCAGTGAACCAACAGGGCTGGGTACGCAGTATTTT. This translates into CASSEPTGLGTQYF.

The V gene is TRBV6-1, the J gene TRBJ1-3; the D is unclear. CDR1 is MNHNS and CDR2 is SASEGT in the germline V gene. The CDR3 has 16 amino acids. Trimming removed 3 bases from V and 4 bases from J, with 16 bases in between. CDR3 residues: CASSDQPEYAGNTIYF. CDR3 coding DNA: TGTGCCAGCAGTGATCAACCTGAGTACGCCGGAAACACCATATATTTT.

This sequence joins TRBV13 and TRBJ2-5, with D perhaps TRBD2 (6 bases). This CDR3 has 15 amino acids. Germline values: CDR1 PRHDT, CDR2 FYEKMQ (reference sequence). The V end was cut by 6 bases, the J end by 3 bases, with 17 bases between. CDR3 nucleotide sequence: TGTGCCAGCAGACGAGCGGGTTGGCCCGAAGAGACCCAGTACTTC. Amino acid sequence: CASRRAGWPEETQYF.

This clone was counted between two and nine times. The chain combines TRBV7-9 with TRBJ1-5; possibly TRBD1 for D (5 bases). Germline CDR1 and CDR2: SEHNR and FQNEAQ (reference sequence). The V and J ends lost 5 bases and 5 bases respectively, with 16 bases between them. CDR3 length equals 15 residues. CDR3 bases: TGTGCCAGCAGCGTCCAGGGTACGGGAGATCAGCCCCAGCATTTT. It yields the protein CASSVQGTGDQPQHF. The full variable domain, rest sourced from reference TRBV7-9 and TRBJ1-5, is DTGVSQNPRHKITKRGQNVTFRCDPISEHNRLYWYRQTLGQGPEFLTYFQNEAQLEKSRLLSDRFSAERPKGSFSTLEIQRTEQGDSAMYLCASSVQGTGDQPQHFGDGTRLSIL.

The chain joins TRBV7-2 to TRBJ2-2; the match to TRBD1 covers 7 bases. Trimming took 5 bases from V and 3 from J; bases not matched to a gene: 6. Germline assignment: CDR1 SGHTA and CDR2 FQGNSA. CDR3 size: 15 residues. The CDR3 here is CASSTRTGYTGELFF. Written as DNA, the CDR3 is TGTGCCAGCAGCACCCGGACAGGATACACCGGGGAGCTGTTTTTT.

This chain links TRBV7-9 with TRBJ1-5; D perhaps matches TRBD1 (5 bases). Between the trimmed V and J ends, which lost 4 bases and 11 bases, there was a span of 18 bases. This CDR3 has 14 residues. Germline V gene lookup returns CDR1 SEHNR and CDR2 FQNEAQ (reference sequence). CDR3 region: CASSYQGNEAAQHF. The CDR3 bases are TGTGCCAGCAGCTACCAGGGTAACGAGGCCGCCCAGCATTTT. The variable domain in full, completed from reference TRBV7-9 and TRBJ1-5, reads DTGVSQNPRHKITKRGQNVTFRCDPISEHNRLYWYRQTLGQGPEFLTYFQNEAQLEKSRLLSDRFSAERPKGSFSTLEIQRTEQGDSAMYLCASSYQGNEAAQHFGDGTRLSIL.

The chain couples TRBV5-1 to TRBJ1-6, with D tentatively TRBD1 (6 bases). Germline assignment: CDR1 SGHRS and CDR2 YFSETQ. There are 14 residues in the CDR3. The V and J ends lost 2 bases and 14 bases respectively, with 17 bases between them. The CDR3 here is CASSFSPGDPTLHF. The CDR3 DNA sequence: TGCGCCAGCAGCTTTTCCCCAGGGGACCCCACCCTCCACTTT.

For the CDR3, the DNA is TGTGCCAGTAGTATAGGCAGGGTTTACTATGGCTACACCTTC. Amino acid sequence: CASSIGRVYYGYTF. The chain combines TRBV19 with TRBJ1-2; possibly TRBD1 for D (5 bases). Germline V gene lookup returns CDR1 LNHDA and CDR2 SQIVND (reference sequence). Deletions cut 1 base from V and 3 bases from J, with 9 bases between. The CDR3 spans 14 residues.

The chain employs TRBV6-6 and TRBJ1-1; 7 bases are shared with TRBD1. The CDR3 extends over 14 amino acids. Losses at the gene ends were 6 bases for V and 6 bases for J; bases not matched to a gene: 10. In germline, CDR1 is MNHNY, CDR2 SVGAGI (reference sequence). The CDR3 spells CASSLDRAVAEAFF. The CDR3, as DNA: TGTGCCAGCAGCCTAGACAGGGCTGTCGCTGAAGCTTTCTTT.

V usage is TRBV9 and J usage is TRBJ1-4, with a weak D call TRBD1 (5 bases). The CDR3 is made up of 15 amino acids. Germline V gene sequence: CDR1 SGDLS, CDR2 YYNGEE. Trimming cost V 1 base and J 8 bases, with 15 bases left between them. As DNA, the CDR3 is TGTGCCAGCAGCGTAACAGGAGGGACCGAGGAAAAACTGTTTTTT. It yields the protein CASSVTGGTEEKLFF.

The gene calls are TRBV9 and TRBJ1-1; 9 bases fit TRBD1. The germline V gene encodes CDR1 SGDLS and CDR2 YYNGEE. V gave up 2 bases and J gave up 0 bases; unmatched junction bases: 8. CDR3 size: 17 residues. DNA for the CDR3: TGTGCCAGCAGCGTCTCCGGGACAGGGTTTGTGAACACTGAAGCTTTCTTT. Protein: CASSVSGTGFVNTEAFF.

The chain is built from TRBV5-1 and TRBJ1-1; D might be TRBD1 (5 bases). V was trimmed by 2 bases and J by 2 bases, leaving 16 bases between them. Germline V CDR1 and CDR2: SGHRS, YFSETQ. This CDR3 is built from 16 residues. The CDR3 loop is CASSLLVETANTEAFF. The CDR3 nucleotides are TGCGCCAGCAGCTTACTGGTCGAGACAGCAAACACTGAAGCTTTCTTT.

The V and J genes are TRBV19 and TRBJ1-2, with 7 bases that match TRBD1. Germline CDR1 LNHDA, CDR2 SQIVND (reference sequence). The CDR3 length is 15 residues. Germline trimming cut 5 bases from V and 4 bases from J; bases unmatched to any gene: 10. This chain's CDR3 is CASSAGRDSVYGYTF. As DNA, the CDR3 is TGTGCCAGTAGTGCAGGAAGGGACAGTGTCTATGGCTACACCTTC. Based on the CDR3 plus reference TRBV19 and TRBJ1-2, the full variable domain is DGGITQSPKYLFRKEGQNVTLSCEQNLNHDAMYWYRQDPGQGLRLIYYSQIVNDFQKGDIAEGYSVSREKKESFPLTVTSAQKNPTAFYLCASSAGRDSVYGYTFGSGTRLTVV.

This clone showed up just a few times. CDR3 nucleotide sequence: TGTGCCAGCAGCGTCAGTCCAACCTACAATGAGCAGTTCTTC. This gives the protein CASSVSPTYNEQFF. This sequence joins TRBV27 and TRBJ2-1; D gene uncertain. The length of the CDR3 is 14 residues. Germline V gene data show CDR1 as MNHEY and CDR2 as SMNVEV (reference sequence). V was shortened by 6 bases and J by 2 bases, with 11 bases between the two germline ends.

This chain joins TRBV6-6 and TRBJ2-1; TRBD2 matches 13 bases. This CDR3 comprises 15 residues. Trimming cost V 5 bases and J 14 bases; bases outside gene matches: 12. CDR1 MNHNY and CDR2 SVGAGI come from the germline V gene (reference sequence). The CDR3 coding sequence is TGTGCCAGCAGTGCTAGACTAGCGGGAGGAGGGTATGAGTTCTTC. The encoded protein is CASSARLAGGGYEFF.

The rearrangement uses TRBV27 and TRBJ2-3, with a possible D match to TRBD2 (6 bases). V shed 8 bases and J shed 2 bases, with 11 bases lying between them. Germline CDR1 and CDR2: MNHEY and SMNVEV (reference sequence). The CDR3 covers 13 residues. The CDR3 DNA follows: TGTGCCAGCTCGGGACTGCACACAGATACGCAGTATTTT. It is translated as CASSGLHTDTQYF.

The chain has TRBV12-5 and TRBJ2-7; D is undetermined. CDR1 and CDR2 from the germline V gene are LGHNT and FRNRAP. The V gene lost 1 base and the J gene lost 7 bases, with 11 bases spanning the gap. The CDR3 runs 13 residues. CDR3 sequence (DNA): TGTGCTAGTGGTTTGGCCCCTTCGAGGGAGCAGTACTTC. This translates into CASGLAPSREQYF.

This chain links TRBV9 with TRBJ2-7; TRBD1 aligns across 7 bases. The CDR3 runs 13 residues. CDR1 and CDR2 from the germline V gene are SGDLS and YYNGEE. V trimming: 0 bases; J trimming: 7 bases; junction bases outside the gene matches: 4. The CDR3 is CASSVGQGGEQYF. CDR3 DNA: TGTGCCAGCAGCGTAGGACAGGGCGGGGAGCAGTACTTC.

This rearrangement joins TRBV7-6 to TRBJ1-6; D is undetermined. Germline V lookup: CDR1 SGHVS, CDR2 FNYEAQ. The V gene lost 4 bases and the J gene lost 5 bases, with 12 bases spanning the gap. This CDR3 has 15 residues. CDR3 loop: CASSSHIDNNSPLHF. CDR3 sequence (DNA): TGTGCCAGCAGCTCCCACATTGACAATAATTCACCCCTCCACTTT. The variable domain in full, with the rest retrieved from reference TRBV7-6 and TRBJ1-6, is GAGVSQSPRYKVTKRGQDVALRCDPISGHVSLYWYRQALGQGPEFLTYFNYEAQQDKSGLPNDRFSAERPEGSISTLTIQRTEQRDSAMYRCASSSHIDNNSPLHFGNGTRLTVT.

This clone has only a few counts. The chain links TRBV5-1 to TRBJ2-7; 10 bases align to TRBD2. Looked up from germline, CDR1 is SGHRS and CDR2 is YFSETQ. The CDR3 is made up of 14 amino acids. Trimming at V came to 7 bases and at J to 7 bases, leaving 11 bases not matched to a gene. The CDR3 reads CASAPLAGSYEQYF. In DNA, the CDR3 is TGCGCCAGCGCACCACTAGCGGGGTCTTATGAGCAGTACTTC.

The chain uses TRBV6-4 and TRBJ2-5; D is uncertain. Germline CDR1 reads MRHNA; CDR2 reads SNTAGT. This CDR3 is built from 14 residues. With 0 bases removed from V and 1 base from J, the gap between germline ends came to 6 bases. The CDR3 sequence: CASSDSPGQETQYF. The CDR3 coding sequence is TGTGCCAGCAGTGACTCGCCGGGCCAAGAGACCCAGTACTTC.

This rearrangement joins TRBV30 to TRBJ1-6, with a possible D match to TRBD1 (5 bases). V shed 4 bases and J shed 7 bases, with 11 bases lying between them. The CDR3 extends over 13 amino acids. Germline V gives CDR1 GTSNPN, CDR2 SVGIG (reference sequence). DNA of the CDR3: TGTGCCTGGAAGCAGGGAGGAAATTCACCCCTCCACTTT. Translating it yields CAWKQGGNSPLHF.

The genes are TRBV7-9 and TRBJ2-7; possibly TRBD2 for D (6 bases). Trimming pared 10 bases from V and 4 bases from J, leaving 17 bases between. The CDR3 totals 13 residues. Germline values: CDR1 SEHNR, CDR2 FQNEAQ (reference sequence). The CDR3 DNA reads as TGTGCCACCGGGACTTCGGAACAGTACGAGCAGTACTTC. Translating gives CATGTSEQYEQYF.